The 21 T cell receptor beta chains below all came from one sample that was sequenced in a study of blood T cell repertoires in COVID-19. Profiling relied on immunoSEQ multiplex PCR, and the TCRdb table lists in-frame clones only, not all of them. The sample consists of some 150,000 clones, roughly 89% of them appearing once. Sequencing was carried out using peripheral blood. The receptors here all came from a woman in her forties or fifties with active or convalescent COVID-19.

The CDR3 DNA reads TGTGCCACAAAACCTTCACAGTCCTATGGCTACACCTTC. Its translation: CATKPSQSYGYTF. The rearrangement joins TRBV30 to TRBJ1-2; D unresolved. The germline V gene has CDR1 GTSNPN and CDR2 SVGIG (reference sequence). This CDR3 is 13 amino acids long. Trimming shortened V by 8 bases and J by 4 bases, and 17 bases separated the two germline ends. The variable domain in full, with the rest retrieved from reference TRBV30 and TRBJ1-2, is SQTIHQWPATLVQPVGSPLSLECTVEGTSNPNLYWYRQAAGRGLQLLFYSVGIGQISSEVPQNLSASRPQDRQFILSSKKLLLSDSGFYLCATKPSQSYGYTFGSGTRLTVV.

The genes are TRBV6-5 and TRBJ2-3, with a weak D call TRBD2 (7 bases). Per the germline V gene, CDR1 is MNHEY and CDR2 is SVGAGI. Trimming cost V 6 bases and J 5 bases, with 15 bases left between them. This CDR3 region has 14 residues. CDR3 sequence: CASRPGGRGDTQYF. CDR3 DNA: TGTGCCAGCAGGCCCGGGGGGCGGGGAGATACGCAGTATTTT.

The chain is built from TRBV3-1 (or the pseudogene TRBV3-2) and TRBJ2-7; D is perhaps TRBD2 (6 bases). Between the trimmed V and J ends, which lost 5 bases and 7 bases, there was a span of 12 bases. Per the germline V gene, CDR1 is LGHDT and CDR2 is YNNKEL (reference sequence). The CDR3 is 12 amino acids. CDR3 in DNA: TGTGCCAGCAGCAACGGGGCGGGAGAGCAGTACTTC. Translation: CASSNGAGEQYF.

The chain links TRBV27 to TRBJ2-1; D is perhaps TRBD1 (6 bases). The CDR3 has 17 residues. The V gene's germline CDR1 is MNHEY and CDR2 SMNVEV (reference sequence). The V gene lost 2 bases and the J gene lost 4 bases, with 18 bases spanning the gap. The CDR3 protein is CASSLSLGQPSYNEQFF. For the CDR3, the DNA is TGTGCCAGCAGTTTAAGCCTCGGACAGCCTAGTTACAATGAGCAGTTCTTC.

J is TRBJ2-3 and V is TRBV3-1 (or the pseudogene TRBV3-2); 9 nucleotides align to TRBD1. The V gene end was trimmed by 4 bases and the J gene end by 5 bases; junction bases not matched to a gene: 10. Per germline, CDR1 LGHDT and CDR2 YNNKEL (reference sequence). There are 16 residues in the CDR3. In DNA, the CDR3 is TGTGCCAGCAGCCGAACGACAGGGGGAAGAGGAGATACGCAGTATTTT. Translating gives CASSRTTGGRGDTQYF.

The genes are TRBV7-2 and TRBJ1-2, with 7 bases matching TRBD1. Germline CDR1 is SGHTA and CDR2 is FQGNSA. The CDR3 contains 13 residues. Trimming cost V 7 bases and J 6 bases; bases outside gene matches: 8. The CDR3 DNA sequence: TGTGCCAGCACCACATACGGGACAGATGGCTACACCTTC. Amino acids: CASTTYGTDGYTF.

The chain joins TRBV28 to TRBJ1-5; 7 positions match TRBD1. The CDR3 sequence is 15 residues long. The germline gives CDR1 MDHEN, CDR2 SYDVKM. V was clipped by 5 bases and J by 2 bases; unmatched bases: 6. CDR3 sequence (DNA): TGTGCCAGCAGTACTACAGGGGCGGGCAATCAGCCCCAGCATTTT. Amino acid sequence: CASSTTGAGNQPQHF. Variable domain in full (rest from reference TRBV28 and TRBJ1-5): DVKVTQSSRYLVKRTGEKVFLECVQDMDHENMFWYRQDPGLGLRLIYFSYDVKMKEKGDIPEGYSVSREKKERFSLILESASTNQTSMYLCASSTTGAGNQPQHFGDGTRLSIL.

The V gene is TRBV7-3, the J gene TRBJ2-5, with no clear D. CDR3 length: 14 residues. Trimming cost V 5 bases and J 0 bases, with 10 bases left between them. CDR1 is SGHTA, CDR2 FQGTGA, per germline. The CDR3 nucleotides are TGTGCCAGCAGCGACCCGGGTAACCAAGAGACCCAGTACTTC. Its translation is CASSDPGNQETQYF. Using reference TRBV7-3 and TRBJ2-5 for the parts outside the CDR3, the full variable domain is GAGVSQTPSNKVTEKGKYVELRCDPISGHTALYWYRQSLGQGPEFLIYFQGTGAADDSGLPNDRFFAVRPEGSVSTLKIQRTERGDSAVYLCASSDPGNQETQYFGPGTRLLVL.

The rearrangement uses TRBV9 and TRBJ2-2; D might be TRBD2 (7 bases). Germline V gene lookup returns CDR1 SGDLS and CDR2 YYNGEE. V lost 1 base to trimming and J lost 3 bases, with 13 bases between them. The length of the CDR3 is 16 residues. CDR3 amino acids: CASSVRGGGYTGELFF. DNA for the CDR3: TGTGCCAGCAGCGTAAGGGGCGGGGGCTACACCGGGGAGCTGTTTTTT. Using reference TRBV9 and TRBJ2-2 for the parts outside the CDR3, the full variable domain is DSGVTQTPKHLITATGQRVTLRCSPRSGDLSVYWYQQSLDQGLQFLIQYYNGEERAKGNILERFSAQQFPDLHSELNLSSLELGDSALYFCASSVRGGGYTGELFFGEGSRLTVL.

This rearrangement joins TRBV27 to TRBJ1-2; D might be TRBD1 (6 bases). The CDR3 length is 17 residues. Germline CDR1 reads MNHEY; CDR2 reads SMNVEV (reference sequence). V lost 0 bases and J lost 0, with 14 bases in between. The DNA of the CDR3 is TGTGCCAGCAGTTTATCGCGGTACAGGGAAGCTAACTATGGCTACACCTTC. Encoded protein: CASSLSRYREANYGYTF.

The rearrangement links TRBV4-1 to TRBJ1-1; tentative D call: TRBD1 (5 bases). The CDR3 length is 13 residues. Trimming cost V 2 bases and J 1 base, with 5 bases left between them. Looked up from germline, CDR1 is MGHRA and CDR2 is YSYEKL. CDR3 bases: TGCGCCAGCAGCCAAACAGGGAACACTGAAGCTTTCTTT. It translates to CASSQTGNTEAFF.

V usage is TRBV16 and J usage is TRBJ1-2; D unclear. Germline assignment: CDR1 KGHSY and CDR2 FQNENV. V dropped 0 bases and J dropped 4 bases, with 9 bases sitting between them. The CDR3 loop spans 14 amino acids. DNA of the CDR3: TGTGCCAGCAGCCAATCTCAGGATCTCTATGGCTACACCTTC. It translates to CASSQSQDLYGYTF.

The chain carries TRBV30 and TRBJ1-1, with 10 bases aligning to TRBD1. The CDR3 consists of 17 residues. The germline gives CDR1 GTSNPN, CDR2 SVGIG (reference sequence). After removal of 2 bases from V and 11 bases from J, the junction contained 20 bases not matched to a gene. Here the CDR3 reads CAWSSSRDRGPDLGAFF. The CDR3 coding sequence is TGTGCCTGGAGTTCATCTCGGGACAGGGGCCCCGATTTGGGCGCTTTCTTT.

V gene TRBV7-6 combines with J gene TRBJ2-1, with D possibly being TRBD1 (5 bases). Trimming pared 0 bases from V and 2 bases from J, leaving 17 bases between. The CDR3 covers 18 residues. CDR1 is SGHVS and CDR2 is FNYEAQ in the germline V gene. The CDR3 DNA reads as TGTGCCAGCAGCTTAGCCCCACCGGTGGAAGGGGCCTACAATGAGCAGTTCTTC. This encodes CASSLAPPVEGAYNEQFF.

The genes are TRBV4-1 and TRBJ1-2; D remains ambiguous. This CDR3 has 16 residues. Trimming took off 0 bases at V and 4 bases at J, with 15 bases between the two ends. The germline V gene encodes CDR1 MGHRA and CDR2 YSYEKL. The CDR3 spells CASSQEVQALLYGYTF. Here the CDR3 DNA reads TGCGCCAGCAGCCAAGAGGTCCAGGCCCTTCTCTATGGCTACACCTTC.

This chain joins TRBV10-3 and TRBJ2-1; 9 bases are shared with TRBD1. V lost 6 bases and J lost 0; bases outside the gene matches: 12. Germline lookup yields CDR1 ENHRY and CDR2 SYGVKD. This CDR3 comprises 18 residues. This CDR3 reads CAIRGQGNTHYSYNEQFF. CDR3 nucleotide sequence: TGTGCCATCAGGGGACAGGGTAATACCCACTACTCCTACAATGAGCAGTTCTTC.

The V and J genes are TRBV5-4 and TRBJ2-2, with D tentatively TRBD2 (5 bases). CDR1 and CDR2 from the germline V gene are SGHNT and YYREEE (reference sequence). The CDR3 consists of 14 residues. V was pared by 10 bases and J by 4 bases, with 17 bases between. CDR3 in amino acids: CAGSGTGVTGELFF. The CDR3 DNA reads as TGTGCCGGTTCGGGAACCGGGGTCACCGGGGAGCTGTTTTTT.

This chain uses TRBV28 with TRBJ2-7; TRBD1 might be the D (6 bases). Trimming removed 8 bases at V and 0 bases at J, with 17 bases between. The germline V gene encodes CDR1 MDHEN and CDR2 SYDVKM. CDR3 length: 15 residues. CDR3 bases: TGTGCCAGCCTGGGGCAGGGGTCCTTCTCCTACGAGCAGTACTTC. This codes for CASLGQGSFSYEQYF.

The chain links TRBV5-4 to TRBJ2-7, with D unclear. Trimming shortened V by 3 bases and J by 2 bases, and 9 bases separated the two germline ends. Germline assignment: CDR1 SGHNT and CDR2 YYREEE (reference sequence). This CDR3 is 13 amino acids long. CDR3 nucleotide sequence: TGTGCCAGCAGCTCCAGATCAACCTACGAGCAGTACTTC. This sequence encodes CASSSRSTYEQYF.

The chain recombines TRBV5-5 with TRBJ1-5; D is possibly TRBD1 (5 bases). Germline V gene sequence: CDR1 SGHKS, CDR2 YYEKEE (reference sequence). Trimming took 0 bases from V and 0 from J, leaving 7 bases between them. CDR3 length: 15 residues. The CDR3 sequence is CASSLAGGSNQPQHF. CDR3 sequence (DNA): TGTGCCAGCAGCTTGGCCGGGGGTAGCAATCAGCCCCAGCATTTT.

This chain links TRBV4-3 with TRBJ2-3; 11 positions match TRBD2. The J segment lost 5 bases and the V segment lost 1 base, leaving 8 bases of the junction unmatched. The CDR3 has 17 amino acids. Germline CDR1 LGHNA, CDR2 YSLEER. The DNA of the CDR3 is TGCGCCAGCAGCCAAGTCTATAGCGGGGGGGCGAAAGATACGCAGTATTTT. It encodes CASSQVYSGGAKDTQYF.